Sequencing of this TCR beta chain was carried out in a study of blood T cell repertoires in COVID-19. Study overall: Sources were T cells, B-cell-depleted T cells, or PBMCs; the material itself was cDNA or gDNA.

This CDR3 has 15 amino acids. V gave up 6 bases and J gave up 6 bases, with 20 bases separating them. Germline CDR1 reads SGHAT; CDR2 reads FQNNGV. Some clones are missing from TCRdb's copy, which holds only in-frame ones; the method was immunoSEQ multiplex PCR. This table holds 25,000 to 30,000 clones, approximately 86% found once. This TCR was recovered from a human donor in a cohort sampled during active COVID-19. The donor label of this sample is uncertain. This rearrangement joins TRBV11-2 to TRBJ1-1; weak D call: TRBD1 (6 bases). Sequencing was done on a sample of peripheral blood. This CDR3 reads CASRSLREGGPEAFF. In DNA form, the CDR3 reads TGTGCCAGCAGATCTCTACGGGAGGGGGGGCCTGAAGCTTTCTTT. Looking up the rest from reference TRBV11-2 and TRBJ1-1 gives the full variable domain: EAGVAQSPRYKIIEKRQSVAFWCNPISGHATLYWYQQILGQGPKLLIQFQNNGVVDDSQLPKDRFSAERLKGVDSTLKIQPAKLEDSAVYLCASRSLREGGPEAFFGQGTRLTVV.